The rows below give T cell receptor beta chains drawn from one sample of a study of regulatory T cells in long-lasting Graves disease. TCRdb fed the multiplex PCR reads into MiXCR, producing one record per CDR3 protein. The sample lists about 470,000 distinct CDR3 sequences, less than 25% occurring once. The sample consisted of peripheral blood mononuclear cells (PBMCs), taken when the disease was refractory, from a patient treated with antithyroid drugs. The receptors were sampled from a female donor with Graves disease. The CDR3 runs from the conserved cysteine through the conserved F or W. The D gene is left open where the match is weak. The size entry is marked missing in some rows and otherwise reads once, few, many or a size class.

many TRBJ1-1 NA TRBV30 CAWSPGNTEAFF TGTGCCTGGAGCCCTGGGAACACTGAAGCTTTCTTT
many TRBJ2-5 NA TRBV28 CATRGAGETQYF TGTGCCACCCGGGGGGCAGGGGAGACCCAGTACTTC
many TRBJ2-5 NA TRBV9 CASSGYGSQETQYF TGTGCCAGCAGCGGATATGGCAGCCAAGAGACCCAGTACTTC
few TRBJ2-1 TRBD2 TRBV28 CASSLIAGRSNEQFF TGTGCCAGCAGTTTAATAGCGGGGAGGTCCAATGAGCAGTTCTTC
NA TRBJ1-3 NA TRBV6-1 CASKEQGAPGNIIYF TGTGCCAGCAAGGAGCAGGGCGCGCCTGGAAACATCATATATTTT
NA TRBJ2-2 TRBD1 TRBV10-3 CAIGQGQGAYSGELFF TGTGCCATCGGGCAGGGACAGGGGGCATATAGCGGGGAGCTGTTTTTT
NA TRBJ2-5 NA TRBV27 CASSKTWEGRRGGTQYF TGTGCCAGCAGTAAAACGTGGGAGGGCCGCAGAGGGGGGACCCAGTACTTC
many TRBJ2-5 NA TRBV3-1 CASSPTLVETQYF TGTGCCAGCAGCCCCACACTCGTAGAGACCCAGTACTTC
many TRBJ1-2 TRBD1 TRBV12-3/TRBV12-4 CASGRARGHGYTF TGTGCCAGCGGCCGCGCAAGGGGGCACGGCTACACCTTC
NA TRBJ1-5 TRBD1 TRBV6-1 CASSQIQGASNQPQHF TGTGCCAGCAGTCAAATACAGGGGGCAAGCAATCAGCCCCAGCATTTT
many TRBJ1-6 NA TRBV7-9 CASSFQSGTPLHF TGTGCCAGCAGCTTCCAATCAGGGACACCCCTCCACTTT
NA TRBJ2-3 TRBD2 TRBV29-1 CSVEGGLAGDTQYF TGCAGCGTTGAAGGCGGACTAGCGGGAGATACGCAGTATTTT
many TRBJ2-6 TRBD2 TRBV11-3 CASSYSGTISGANVLTF TGTGCCAGCAGCTATTCCGGGACTATCTCTGGGGCCAACGTCCTGACTTTC
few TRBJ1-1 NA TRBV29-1 CSVENWWSTEAFF TGCAGCGTTGAAAATTGGTGGAGTACTGAAGCTTTCTTT